Listed below are T cell receptor beta chains from one sample, sequenced in a study of OX40 agonist ivuxolimab in advanced cancers. Sequencing used immunoSEQ multiplex PCR; TCRdb keeps in-frame clones, though not all of them. Of 60,000 to 85,000 clones detected, just under 90% appear once; the ten largest clones hold less than 3%. The specimen comprised CD4+ or CD8+ T cells sorted from blood, sampled in a trial of the OX40 agonist ivuxolimab. Receptors originate from an adult with an advanced solid tumor such as melanoma, head and neck, liver or kidney cancer. Both conserved end residues are part of each CDR3. A D gene is named only where the DNA matches it firmly. Clone size is not always given. Where it is, it says once, few, many or a class for expanded clones.

V	size	D	J	DNA	CDR3
TRBV28	NA	NA	TRBJ1-2	TGTGCCAGCGCAAGGGGCTATGGCTACACCTTC	CASARGYGYTF
TRBV30	NA	NA	TRBJ2-4	TGTGCCTGGAGCTCCGGGGAGGTGAACATTCAGTACTTC	CAWSSGEVNIQYF
TRBV5-1	NA	TRBD1	TRBJ1-4	TGCGCCAGCAGCCACGGACAGGGTGATGAAAAACTGTTTTTT	CASSHGQGDEKLFF
TRBV7-9	NA	NA	TRBJ1-4	TGTGCCCAGACGAGGAGGGGTAACGAAAAACTGTTTTTT	CAQTRRGNEKLFF
TRBV29-1	NA	NA	TRBJ2-7	TGCAGCGTTGGAGGCCCCCCCGGACATGGACCCTACGAGCAGTACTTC	CSVGGPPGHGPYEQYF
TRBV11-3	NA	TRBD2	TRBJ2-1	TGTGCCAGCAGCTTGGGGACTAGCGGCAATGAGCAGTTCTTC	CASSLGTSGNEQFF
TRBV4-2	NA	NA	TRBJ1-2	TGTGCCAGCAGCTCCCGGCGCAGTGGCTACACCTTC	CASSSRRSGYTF
TRBV2	NA	TRBD1	TRBJ2-7	TGTGCCAGCAGGCGTACAGGGGGCGAGCAGTACTTC	CASRRTGGEQYF
TRBV6-6	NA	TRBD1	TRBJ2-5	TGTGCCAGCAGTTACCCCACAGGGGGTAAAGAGACCCAGTACTTC	CASSYPTGGKETQYF
TRBV14	NA	NA	TRBJ2-5	TGTGCCAGCAATGAAAAGGGACCGATTATAGAAATCCAGTACTTC	CASNEKGPIIEIQYF
TRBV12-5	NA	NA	TRBJ2-7	TGTGCTAGTGGCCGCAAGGACCCCCCCTACGAGCAGTACTTC	CASGRKDPPYEQYF
TRBV30	NA	TRBD1	TRBJ1-4	TGTGCCTGGGGAGGACTGGGACAGGGTAATGAAAAACTGTTTTTT	CAWGGLGQGNEKLFF
TRBV5-1	NA	NA	TRBJ2-5	TGCGCCAGCAGCTCCGGACGTCCACAAGAGACCCAGTACTTC	CASSSGRPQETQYF
TRBV18	NA	TRBD1	TRBJ2-5	TGTGCCAGCTCCCTCGGGACAGGGGAGACCCAGTACTTC	CASSLGTGETQYF
TRBV5-1	NA	NA	TRBJ1-2	TGCGCCAGCAGCCCTGACAATAACTATGGCTACACCTTC	CASSPDNNYGYTF
TRBV6-5	NA	NA	TRBJ1-1	TGTGCCAGCAGTTACTCAGTGAACACTGAAGCTTTCTTT	CASSYSVNTEAFF
TRBV28	once	NA	TRBJ1-3	TGTGCCAGCACGGATGGGGGGGCGTCGGGAAACACCATATATTTT	CASTDGGASGNTIYF
TRBV28	NA	NA	TRBJ2-3	TGTGCCAGCAGTCCTCCGGCGGGCCTCACAGATACGCAGTATTTT	CASSPPAGLTDTQYF
TRBV7-2	NA	NA	TRBJ2-3	TGTGCCGTTCGGCTATCACCTAGCACAGATACGCAGTATTTT	CAVRLSPSTDTQYF
TRBV2	NA	TRBD1	TRBJ2-7	TGTGCCAGCAGTGAAGGGGGGACAGTGAGAGGCTACGAGCAGTACTTC	CASSEGGTVRGYEQYF
TRBV7-9	NA	TRBD1	TRBJ2-1	TGTGCCAGCAGCTTAAAAGGGACAGGGAGCTCCTACAATGAGCAGTTCTTC	CASSLKGTGSSYNEQFF
TRBV9	NA	NA	TRBJ1-2	TGTGCCAGCAGCGGAGCCTGGGGTGGCTACACCTTC	CASSGAWGGYTF
TRBV19	NA	TRBD1	TRBJ2-3	TGTGCCAGTAGTAACCTGGACAGGAGTAGCACAGATACGCAGTATTTT	CASSNLDRSSTDTQYF
TRBV10-3	NA	TRBD1	TRBJ1-6	TGTGCCATCTCCCAGCGGACAGGTCATTCACCCCTCCACTTT	CAISQRTGHSPLHF
TRBV19	NA	NA	TRBJ1-3	TGTGCCAGTAGTGCCCCGACATTCGGAAACACCATATATTTT	CASSAPTFGNTIYF
TRBV6-5	NA	TRBD1	TRBJ2-5	TGTGCCAGCAGGCCCGGGACAGGGAGAAAAGAGACCCAGTACTTC	CASRPGTGRKETQYF
TRBV5-4	NA	NA	TRBJ2-7	TGTGCCAGCAGCTTGGGGGGAGAACAGGGATCCGAGCAGTACTTC	CASSLGGEQGSEQYF
TRBV5-1	NA	NA	TRBJ2-3	TGCGCCAGCAGCTGGCGGTCAGCCGAGGGGACAGATACGCAGTATTTT	CASSWRSAEGTDTQYF
TRBV4-2	medium-sized	NA	TRBJ1-1	TGTGCCAGCAGCCAAGGAGTCCCCGACGGCACTGAAGCTTTCTTT	CASSQGVPDGTEAFF
TRBV7-2	NA	NA	TRBJ2-1	TGTGCCAGCAGCTTAGGGGCCCTAGCGTCGACCCCCAATGAGCAGTTCTTC	CASSLGALASTPNEQFF
TRBV27	NA	TRBD2	TRBJ2-1	TGTGCCAGCAGGGGGACTAGCGGGAGGGGGAATGAGCAGTTCTTC	CASRGTSGRGNEQFF
TRBV2	NA	NA	TRBJ1-3	TGTGCCAGCAGTGAATGGCGACAGGGAAACACCATATATTTT	CASSEWRQGNTIYF
TRBV28	NA	NA	TRBJ2-3	TGTGCCAGCAGTTTACCGGGACGGTACACAGATACGCAGTATTTT	CASSLPGRYTDTQYF
TRBV7-8	NA	TRBD1	TRBJ1-3	TGTGCCAGCAGCTTAACCCACACAGGGGGCCGATACTCTGGAAACACCATATATTTT	CASSLTHTGGRYSGNTIYF
TRBV19	once	TRBD1	TRBJ1-1	TGTGCCAGTAGTACCCACCCGGGACAGGGGGTTTCTCTGGGAGCTTTCTTT	CASSTHPGQGVSLGAFF
TRBV28	NA	NA	TRBJ2-3	TGTGCCAGCAGTTCCGCCGGGACTCGGGCAGATACGCAGTATTTT	CASSSAGTRADTQYF
TRBV11-2	NA	NA	TRBJ1-1	TGTGCCAGCAGCCACTCGGGAACAGGGTTGGACACTGAAGCTTTCTTT	CASSHSGTGLDTEAFF
TRBV5-1	NA	NA	TRBJ2-6	TGCGCCAGCAGCTTGGGAGGGCTAGCGCCCCCCCTCTCTGGGGCCAACGTCCTGACTTTC	CASSLGGLAPPLSGANVLTF